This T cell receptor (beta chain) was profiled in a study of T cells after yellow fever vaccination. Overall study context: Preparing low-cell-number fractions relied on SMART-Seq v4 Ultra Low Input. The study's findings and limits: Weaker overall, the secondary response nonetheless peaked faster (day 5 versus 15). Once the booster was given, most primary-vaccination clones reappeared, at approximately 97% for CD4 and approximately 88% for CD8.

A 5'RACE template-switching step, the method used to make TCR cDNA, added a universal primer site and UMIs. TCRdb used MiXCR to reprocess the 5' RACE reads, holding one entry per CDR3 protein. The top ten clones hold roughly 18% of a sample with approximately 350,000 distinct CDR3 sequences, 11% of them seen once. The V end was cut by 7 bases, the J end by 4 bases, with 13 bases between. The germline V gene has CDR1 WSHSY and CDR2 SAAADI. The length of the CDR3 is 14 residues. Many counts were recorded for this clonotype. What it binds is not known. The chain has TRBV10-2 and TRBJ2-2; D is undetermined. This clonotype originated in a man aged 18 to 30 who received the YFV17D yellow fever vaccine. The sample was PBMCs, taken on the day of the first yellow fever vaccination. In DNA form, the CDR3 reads TGCGCCAGCACCCCTGACACTGGCACCGGGGAGCTGTTTTTT. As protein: CASTPDTGTGELFF.